Below are 8 T cell receptor beta chains sequenced from a single sample in a study of cytomegalovirus exposure and HLA in healthy donors. The study ran its PCR with 60 Vbeta and 13 Jbeta primers. Data came from immunoSEQ multiplex PCR; TCRdb stores just in-frame clones and leaves some out. This table has under 150,000 clones, 75% to 90% appearing once. The sample taken for sequencing was PBMCs. These receptor sequences come from a woman between 35 and 50 years old in good health and CMV-seropositive.

This clone was counted between two and nine times. This sequence joins TRBV4-3 and TRBJ2-3, with TRBD2 as a possible D gene (6 bases). Germline assignment: CDR1 LGHNA and CDR2 YSLEER. Trimming left V 0 bases short and J 2 bases short, with 15 bases between. CDR3 size: 17 residues. The CDR3 DNA is TGCGCCAGCAGCCAAGATAGAGGGGCTAGCGACACAGATACGCAGTATTTT. Its translation: CASSQDRGASDTDTQYF.

This chain joins TRBV10-1 and TRBJ2-7; 13 positions agree with TRBD2. V was clipped by 5 bases and J by 5 bases; unmatched bases: 21. The CDR3 loop spans 20 amino acids. The V gene's germline CDR1 is WNHNN and CDR2 SYGVQD (reference sequence). CDR3 coding DNA: TGCGCCAGCAGTTTACTAGCGGGAGGGGTCTACTGCGATAAGGCCGACGAGCAGTACTTC. Protein sequence: CASSLLAGGVYCDKADEQYF.

V usage is TRBV13 and J usage is TRBJ2-7; TRBD1 might be the D (6 bases). Germline V gene lookup returns CDR1 PRHDT and CDR2 FYEKMQ (reference sequence). This CDR3 region has 16 residues. V lost 6 bases and J lost 6, with 24 bases in between. The CDR3 here is CASRYQGPRGVGEQYF. The CDR3 nucleotides read TGTGCCAGCAGGTACCAGGGGCCGCGAGGGGTGGGCGAGCAGTACTTC.

This rearrangement joins TRBV9 to TRBJ2-7; D is possibly TRBD1 (6 bases). The V and J ends lost 3 bases and 0 bases respectively, with 13 bases between them. Germline V CDR1 and CDR2: SGDLS, YYNGEE. The CDR3 extends over 15 amino acids. The CDR3 here is CASSAGQPNSYEQYF. The CDR3 nucleotides read TGTGCCAGCAGCGCCGGACAGCCCAACTCCTACGAGCAGTACTTC.

The chain combines TRBV10-3 with TRBJ1-2, with D possibly being TRBD1 (5 bases). Trimming stripped 5 bases from V and 2 bases from J, with 15 bases between. Germline V gene sequence: CDR1 ENHRY, CDR2 SYGVKD. The CDR3 is 15 residues long. The CDR3 reads CAISPSTTENYGYTF. CDR3 DNA: TGTGCCATCAGTCCGTCGACGACAGAGAACTATGGCTACACCTTC.

The chain couples TRBV9 to TRBJ2-4, with 11 bases aligning to TRBD2. The CDR3 is made up of 14 amino acids. CDR1 and CDR2 (germline): SGDLS, YYNGEE. With V trimmed by 3 bases and J by 6 bases, 2 bases remained unmatched. The chain's CDR3 is CASSEGTSGNIQYF. In nucleotides, the CDR3 is TGTGCCAGCAGCGAGGGGACTAGCGGAAACATTCAGTACTTC.

The J gene is TRBJ1-1, the V gene TRBV4-3; maybe TRBD1 (6 bases). Germline V gene data show CDR1 as LGHNA and CDR2 as YSLEER. V was cut by 4 bases and J by 1 base, with 13 bases left in between. This CDR3 spans 15 amino acids. The DNA for the CDR3 is TGCGCCAGCAGCCTTCGGGCAGGGGCGAACACTGAAGCTTTCTTT. Protein product: CASSLRAGANTEAFF.

The chain employs TRBV18 and TRBJ2-7; 7 bases line up with TRBD1. CDR3 length: 16 residues. From germline, CDR1 is KGHSH and CDR2 LQKENI. Trimming took 1 base from V and 2 from J; bases not matched to a gene: 8. DNA for the CDR3: TGTGCCAGCTCACCACGTCAGGACAGGACCCCCTACGAGCAGTACTTC. Amino acids: CASSPRQDRTPYEQYF.